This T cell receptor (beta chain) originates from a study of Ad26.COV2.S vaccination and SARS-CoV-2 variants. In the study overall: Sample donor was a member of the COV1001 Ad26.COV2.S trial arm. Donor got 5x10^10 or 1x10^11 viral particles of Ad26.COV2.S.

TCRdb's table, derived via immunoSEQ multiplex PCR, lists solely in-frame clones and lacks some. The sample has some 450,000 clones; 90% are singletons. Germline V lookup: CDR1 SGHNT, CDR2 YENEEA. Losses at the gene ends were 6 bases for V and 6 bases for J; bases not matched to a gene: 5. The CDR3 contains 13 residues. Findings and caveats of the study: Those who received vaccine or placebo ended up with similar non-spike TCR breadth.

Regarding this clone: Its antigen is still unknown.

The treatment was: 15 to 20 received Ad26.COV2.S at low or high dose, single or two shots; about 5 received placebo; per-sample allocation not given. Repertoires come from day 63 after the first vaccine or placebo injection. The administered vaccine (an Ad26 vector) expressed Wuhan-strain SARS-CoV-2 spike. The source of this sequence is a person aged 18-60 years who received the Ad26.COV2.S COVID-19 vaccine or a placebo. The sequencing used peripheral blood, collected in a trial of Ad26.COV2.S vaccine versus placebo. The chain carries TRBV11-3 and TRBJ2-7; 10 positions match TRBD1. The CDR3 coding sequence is TGTGCCAGCAGTTTTGACAGGGGGCGCGAGCAGTACTTC. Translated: CASSFDRGREQYF.